This T cell receptor beta chain appears in the sequencing data of a study of T cell repertoires in ileal Crohn's disease. At the level of the study: Every patient was operated on for stricturing (approximately 60%) or penetrating (39%) complications.

As to this clone: What it binds is not known.

The protocol was immunoSEQ multiplex PCR, while the TCRdb copy is restricted to in-frame clones and leaves out a portion. The data show approximately 17,000 clones, 88% seen once. The trim removed 3 bases at V and 3 bases at J, leaving 15 bases unmatched. CDR1 is SGHVS and CDR2 is FQNEAQ in the germline V gene. This CDR3 contains 18 residues. General study findings and limits: Clonality above 26.8% at surgery always came with endoscopic recurrence. Clonal expansions were more frequent in active smokers than non-smokers at surgery.

The specimen sequenced was ileal tissue. The V call is TRBV7-8, the J call TRBJ1-1, with 8 bases matching TRBD1. The receptor was derived from an adult with Crohn's disease. CDR3 region: CASSFRQGKEAVDTEAFF. The CDR3 bases are TGTGCCAGCAGCTTTAGACAGGGGAAAGAAGCTGTGGACACTGAAGCTTTCTTT.